The source of this T cell receptor beta chain is a study of vaccination and CD4 T cells after COVID-19. Study context: The convalescent group had six males, four females, seven Caucasians, two Asians, one multiracial.

The Oncomine TCR Beta short-read assay was what sequenced the DNA obtained from cultured CD4+ T cells. TCRdb called the PCR reads again in MiXCR, with one record for every CDR3 protein. The sample lists about 7,600 distinct CDR3 sequences, approximately 51% seen once, with about 24% in the top ten. Treatment of the sample: roughly 11-day PBMC culture with coronavirus spike peptide pools or control peptides (ViraFEST assay). An unexposed donor provided the CD4+ T cells, which were collected before the COVID-19 pandemic (2011-2018). Trimming at V came to 3 bases and at J to 4 bases, leaving 10 bases not matched to a gene. The CDR3 sequence is 16 residues long. Germline V CDR1 and CDR2: SGHNT, YYREEE (reference sequence). A remark on this clonotype: Its antigen is not known.

This chain connects TRBV5-4 to TRBJ2-7, with TRBD2 matching 10 bases. This sequence originates from a human donor in good health. Sequencing used CD4+ T cells from blood, cultured in vitro. CDR3 sequence (DNA): TGTGCCAGCAGCTCGAACCCAAAGCGGGAGGGATACGAGCAGTACTTC. Residues: CASSSNPKREGYEQYF.